These 9 T cell receptor beta chains originate from one sample sequenced in a study of CD8+ T cells in alopecia areata. Sequencing relied on a cDNA template that was reverse transcribed from extracted RNA. Some clones are missing from TCRdb's copy, which holds only in-frame ones; the method was immunoSEQ multiplex PCR. Seen here are hundreds of thousands of clones, more than 55% observed once, and the top ten hold 1% to 1.5%. Treatment of the sample: oral pan-JAK inhibitor, 5-10 mg twice daily. Sequenced here: CD4+ T cells sorted from blood, sampled at week 44, from a patient treated with tofacitinib. These receptors were taken from a human donor with alopecia areata.

This clone was counted once. Other DNA sequences in the same sample also yield this CDR3. The CDR3 DNA reads as TGTGCCAGCAGTCCTTCCCGGGGCTCTGGGGCCAACGTCCTGACTTTC. Protein: CASSPSRGSGANVLTF. V gene TRBV27 combines with J gene TRBJ2-6; weak D call: TRBD2 (5 bases). V gave up 5 bases and J gave up 0 bases, with 11 bases separating them. The CDR3 runs to 16 residues. The germline CDR1 and CDR2 sequences are MNHEY and SMNVEV (reference sequence).

V and J are TRBV29-1 and TRBJ2-5; D gene ambiguous. The CDR3 spans 15 residues. V lost 1 base to trimming and J lost 5 bases, with 17 bases between them. Germline CDR1 is SQVTM and CDR2 is ANQGSEA. The CDR3 DNA reads as TGCAGCGTTGAAGTTCCGATAGGGCCCGTGGAGACCCAGTACTTC. It is translated as CSVEVPIGPVETQYF.

The chain has TRBV11-3 and TRBJ2-3; TRBD2 matches 10 bases. CDR1 is SGHNT and CDR2 is YENEEA in the germline V gene. V lost 4 bases and J lost 2; bases outside the gene matches: 3. The CDR3 has 15 amino acids. The CDR3 DNA reads as TGTGCCAGCAGCTCCCTAGCGGGGGCCACAGATACGCAGTATTTT. Translated: CASSSLAGATDTQYF.

The rearrangement uses TRBV14 and TRBJ2-5; 7 positions agree with TRBD2. Looked up from germline, CDR1 is SGHDN and CDR2 is FVKESK. The CDR3 length is 15 residues. The V and J ends lost 3 bases and 1 base, in that order; junction bases with no gene match: 5. The CDR3 DNA reads as TGTGCCAGCAGCCAGCAACTAGCGCTCCAAGAGACCCAGTACTTC. Amino acids: CASSQQLALQETQYF.

This chain joins TRBV2 and TRBJ1-1; D is ambiguous. Trimming removed 6 bases at V and 3 bases at J, with 11 bases between. Per germline, CDR1 SNHLY and CDR2 FYNNEI. This CDR3 spans 13 amino acids. In DNA, the CDR3 is TGTGCCAGCAGAGGTCGAAGCTACACTGAAGCTTTCTTT. The encoded protein is CASRGRSYTEAFF.

The chain combines TRBV6-1 with TRBJ2-5; D is unclear. The CDR3 loop spans 11 amino acids. Germline values: CDR1 MNHNS, CDR2 SASEGT. Trimming removed 5 bases from V and 1 base from J, with 2 bases in between. Written as DNA, the CDR3 is TGTGCCAGCAGTTTCCAAGAGACCCAGTACTTC. It is translated as CASSFQETQYF.

The rearrangement links TRBV12-5 to TRBJ1-5; perhaps TRBD1 as D (6 bases). Germline V lookup: CDR1 LGHNT, CDR2 FRNRAP. This CDR3 is built from 13 residues. V was pared by 7 bases and J by 8 bases, with 15 bases between. Here the CDR3 DNA reads TGTGCTAGTGCCACAGGGTCTCATAAGCCCCAGCATTTT. As protein: CASATGSHKPQHF.

The chain joins TRBV29-1 to TRBJ1-2; TRBD1 aligns across 8 bases. Germline values: CDR1 SQVTM, CDR2 ANQGSEA. The CDR3 loop spans 13 amino acids. With 5 bases clipped from V and 0 bases from J, the junction kept 2 bases outside the gene matches. CDR3 sequence reads: CSVPGQANYGYTF. Here the CDR3 DNA reads TGCAGCGTTCCGGGACAGGCTAACTATGGCTACACCTTC. Full variable domain (rest looked up from reference TRBV29-1 and TRBJ1-2): SAVISQKPSRDICQRGTSLTIQCQVDSQVTMMFWYRQQPGQSLTLIATANQGSEATYESGFVIDKFPISRPNLTFSTLTVSNMSPEDSSIYLCSVPGQANYGYTFGSGTRLTVV.

The chain links TRBV25-1 to TRBJ1-5; unclear D gene. Germline values: CDR1 MGHDK, CDR2 SYGVNS. This CDR3 has 14 residues. Trimming removed 3 bases from V and 6 bases from J, with 12 bases in between. The CDR3 DNA follows: TGTGCCAGCAGTGAGTCTGGGTTGAGTCAGCCCCAGCATTTT. The encoded protein is CASSESGLSQPQHF.